This T cell receptor beta chain appears in the sequencing data of a study of cytomegalovirus exposure and HLA in healthy donors. Concerning this clone itself: As yet, its antigen is unknown.

The CDR3 sequence is 16 residues long. V lost 3 bases and J lost 0; bases outside the gene matches: 6. Germline assignment: CDR1 SGHDT and CDR2 YYEEEE. Primers: 60 Vbeta forward and 13 Jbeta reverse. The data were produced by immunoSEQ multiplex PCR, yet TCRdb's version contains in-frame clones alone and is incomplete. This sample's clone table lists about 130,000 clones. Study-wide findings and caveats: Later findings reportedly placed an Asian-associated ancestry cluster below the roughly 730-donor mean for N-insertions. As a later analysis showed, a missense DCLRE1C variant was linked to trimming of TCR beta V- and J-genes. Most of the CMV-associated TCR beta chains (in a later analysis) appeared to be HLA-restricted. A later analysis found TCR association rates differed by HLA locus, highest for DRB1 and lowest for HLA-C.

The chain has TRBV5-6 and TRBJ2-5, with 9 bases aligning to TRBD2. The receptor's source is a man aged 35 to 55 in good health and CMV-seronegative. The specimen sequenced was PBMCs. The CDR3 sequence is CASSYGLALYQETQYF. The CDR3 coding sequence is TGTGCCAGCAGCTATGGACTAGCGTTGTACCAAGAGACCCAGTACTTC.